The rows below give T cell receptor beta chains drawn from one sample of a study of blood T cell repertoires in COVID-19. Assay: immunoSEQ multiplex PCR; the TCRdb copy retains only in-frame clones and omits some. Among approximately 90,000 clones listed, about four fifths were seen once. Sequenced sample: peripheral blood. These receptors were obtained from a man aged 70 or older with COVID-19, enrolled during active disease. Each CDR3 is given with its conserved first and last residue. A D gene is named only where the DNA matches it firmly. Clone size is stated in some rows and not others, as once, few, many or a class when expanded.

TRBJ2-7,-,-,TRBV2,TGTGCCAGCGGGGAGACAGGAACTGACGAGCAGTACTTC,CASGETGTDEQYF
TRBJ2-2,-,-,TRBV4-2,TGTGCCAGCAGCCAGGCGACAGCGAACACCGGGGAGCTGTTTTTT,CASSQATANTGELFF
TRBJ1-1,-,-,TRBV2,TGTGCCAGCAAGACTAACCTACCGAGCACTGAAGCTTTCTTT,CASKTNLPSTEAFF
TRBJ1-2,TRBD1,-,TRBV12-5,TGTGCTAGTGGTTTGGGGACAGGGGGCCACGGTGGCTACACCTTC,CASGLGTGGHGGYTF
TRBJ1-5,TRBD1,-,TRBV28,TGTGCCAGCAGTGACTTCCCGACCCCAGGGGGCGATCAGCCCCAGCATTTT,CASSDFPTPGGDQPQHF
TRBJ1-2,-,few,TRBV10-3,TGTGCCATCACTTTGGGGGGGGCAGGGAACTATGGCTACACCTTC,CAITLGGAGNYGYTF
TRBJ2-7,-,-,TRBV7-9,TGTGCCAGCAGCTTAAACAGTGGATCCTACGAGCAGTACTTC,CASSLNSGSYEQYF
TRBJ2-5,TRBD2,-,TRBV3-1/TRBV3-2,TGTGCCAGCAGGCTAAGCGGGACCGGGTCGGAGACCCAGTACTTC,CASRLSGTGSETQYF
TRBJ2-7,TRBD1,-,TRBV19,TGTGCCAGTAGTATGGGGGACAGGGTGAGCGAGCAGTACTTC,CASSMGDRVSEQYF
TRBJ2-3,-,-,TRBV19,TGTGCCAGTAGTATAAAGACAAGCACAGATACGCAGTATTTT,CASSIKTSTDTQYF
TRBJ2-7,TRBD1,few,TRBV4-3,TGCGCCAGCAGCCAAGATGGGACAGTGTTTGAGCAGTACTTC,CASSQDGTVFEQYF
TRBJ1-2,TRBD1,few,TRBV19,TGTGCCAGTAACAGGGGGAACTATGGCTACACCTTC,CASNRGNYGYTF
TRBJ1-2,TRBD1,many,TRBV4-1,TGCGCCAGCAGCCTAAGTCCGGGACAGGGAAATCCCTATGGCTACACCTTC,CASSLSPGQGNPYGYTF
TRBJ1-6,-,-,TRBV9,TGTGCCAGCAGCACTTCCGGGACTCAGGGTGATTCACCCCTCCACTTT,CASSTSGTQGDSPLHF
TRBJ2-7,TRBD2,-,TRBV5-1,TGCGCCAGCACCCCAGGCGGCTCTAGCGGGAGTCTTCCCTACGAGCAGTACTTC,CASTPGGSSGSLPYEQYF
TRBJ2-1,TRBD2,-,TRBV5-1,TGCGCCAGCAGCACCGTAGCGGGTGCAGGCCCCAATGAGCAGTTCTTC,CASSTVAGAGPNEQFF
TRBJ1-2,-,-,TRBV28,TGTGCCAGCAGTTCAAAAGGGGGTGATAGGTACACCTTC,CASSSKGGDRYTF
TRBJ2-5,TRBD2,once,TRBV6-1,TGTGCCAGCAGTGAACGGAGGACTAGCGGGGGTGGGACCCAGTACTTC,CASSERRTSGGGTQYF
TRBJ2-7,-,-,TRBV18,TGTGCCAGCTCGCCTGGGGGGAGCTCCTACGAGCAGTACTTC,CASSPGGSSYEQYF
TRBJ2-3,-,once,TRBV12-3/TRBV12-4,TGTGCCAGCAGCCGACAGAGGACAGATACGCAGTATTTT,CASSRQRTDTQYF
TRBJ2-7,-,-,TRBV6-1,TGTGCCAGCAGTGAAGCAGTCGGGATCTACGAGCAGTACTTC,CASSEAVGIYEQYF
TRBJ1-4,-,-,TRBV5-1,TGCGCCAGCAGCTCCACAGGCGCTTCCAATGAAAAACTGTTTTTT,CASSSTGASNEKLFF
TRBJ2-7,-,-,TRBV6-2/TRBV6-3,TGTGCCAGCAGTTACAATGGGCCCTACGAGCAGTACTTC,CASSYNGPYEQYF
TRBJ2-1,-,-,TRBV15,TGTGCCACCAGCAGAGAGCTGGGAGCCTCTGAGCAGTTCTTC,CATSRELGASEQFF
TRBJ1-1,TRBD1,-,TRBV4-1,TGCGCCAGCAGCCACCAGACAGGGGGCCCGAACACTGAAGCTTTCTTT,CASSHQTGGPNTEAFF
TRBJ1-5,-,-,TRBV6-5,TGTGCCAGCAGTTACACTCAGGGGACTCAGCCCCAGCATTTT,CASSYTQGTQPQHF
TRBJ2-2,TRBD2,-,TRBV19,TGTGCCAGTAGTATGCGGAGGACTAGCGATATCGGGGAGCTGTTTTTT,CASSMRRTSDIGELFF
TRBJ1-1,-,-,TRBV2,TGTGCCAGCATTAGAGACAGGAACACTGAAGCTTTCTTT,CASIRDRNTEAFF
TRBJ2-3,TRBD1,-,TRBV18,TGTGCCAGCTCACGGGGGACAGGGGAAGATACGCAGTATTTT,CASSRGTGEDTQYF
TRBJ1-3,-,-,TRBV19,TGTGCCAGTAGCAACGGTGGAGGAGGAAACACCATATATTTT,CASSNGGGGNTIYF
TRBJ1-2,-,-,TRBV6-2/TRBV6-3,TGTGCCAGCAGTCACACAGGGTCCTATGGCTACACCTTC,CASSHTGSYGYTF
TRBJ1-5,-,-,TRBV11-1,TGTGCCAGCAGCTTGAATGGAGGGAATCAGCCCCAGCATTTT,CASSLNGGNQPQHF